Below are 25 T cell receptor beta chains sequenced from a single sample in a study of breast tumors, draining lymph nodes, adjacent tissues. TCRdb recomputed calls from the multiplex PCR reads with MiXCR, one row per CDR3 protein. Of 150,000 to 200,000 distinct CDR3 sequences listed, 33% were seen once; the top ten hold 4.3%. Samples came from axillary lymph nodes draining the breast cancer. The sample consisted of axillary lymph node tissue. Every receptor here comes from a female donor with breast cancer. Some clones in this sample may be carry-over from other donors' samples.

V usage is TRBV2 and J usage is TRBJ2-3; D is perhaps TRBD1 or TRBD2 (5 bases each). V lost 4 bases to trimming and J lost 0 bases, with 14 bases between them. Germline loops: CDR1 SNHLY, CDR2 FYNNEI. The CDR3 length is 16 residues. CDR3 residues: CASSALRDGSTDTQYF. CDR3 nucleotides: TGTGCCAGCAGTGCTCTCCGGGACGGCAGCACAGATACGCAGTATTTT.

J is TRBJ1-1 and V is TRBV11-2; 8 nucleotides agree with TRBD1. V was clipped by 5 bases and J by 1 base; unmatched bases: 6. The CDR3 extends over 15 amino acids. The germline gives CDR1 SGHAT, CDR2 FQNNGV. CDR3 amino acids: CASSEWDRRNTEAFF. CDR3 in DNA: TGTGCCAGCAGCGAATGGGACAGGAGGAACACTGAAGCTTTCTTT.

This clonotype was counted at least ten times. The chain links TRBV12-3 or TRBV12-4 to TRBJ1-5, with D possibly TRBD1 on 6 matching bases. The CDR3 loop spans 16 amino acids. V dropped 5 bases and J dropped 2 bases, with 16 bases sitting between them. For the CDR3, the DNA is TGTGCCAGCAGTCTTCGGGGGGGGGCGGGCAATCAGCCCCAGCATTTT. Its translation is CASSLRGGAGNQPQHF.

Notes on this clonotype: With a much larger clone just one base away, this may be a read error. This chain connects TRBV19 to TRBJ2-1; TRBD2 might be the D (6 bases). The CDR3 extends over 11 amino acids. Per the germline V gene, CDR1 is LNHDA and CDR2 is SQIVND (reference sequence). V was shortened by 6 bases and J by 10 bases, with 10 bases between the two germline ends. In nucleotides, the CDR3 is TGTGCCAGTAGCTGGGGGGTGGAGCAGTTCTTC. Translated: CASSWGVEQFF.

J is TRBJ1-1 and V is TRBV7-9, with D uncertain. CDR3 size: 14 residues. Trimming cost V 0 bases and J 4 bases, with 9 bases left between them. The germline V gene encodes CDR1 SEHNR and CDR2 FQNEAQ (reference sequence). In DNA, the CDR3 is TGTGCCAGCAGCTTAGCGGGAGGCGGCACTGAAGCTTTCTTT. This encodes CASSLAGGGTEAFF.

In this sample, this clonotype turned up many times. The chain combines TRBV7-3 with TRBJ2-2, with a tentative D call TRBD2 (6 bases). The V end lost 2 bases, the J end lost 7 bases, and 8 bases lay between the germline ends. Per germline, CDR1 SGHTA and CDR2 FQGTGA. There are 13 residues in the CDR3. Here the CDR3 DNA reads TGTGCCAGCAGCTTACAGGAGGGCGGGGAGCTGTTTTTT. Amino acids: CASSLQEGGELFF. Full variable domain (rest looked up from reference TRBV7-3 and TRBJ2-2): GAGVSQTPSNKVTEKGKYVELRCDPISGHTALYWYRQSLGQGPEFLIYFQGTGAADDSGLPNDRFFAVRPEGSVSTLKIQRTERGDSAVYLCASSLQEGGELFFGEGSRLTVL.

A remark on this clonotype: A much more abundant neighbour one base away suggests this may be a read error. CDR3 DNA: TGTGCCAGCAGCCCTCTAGCGGGAGCCTACGAGCAGTACTTC. It specifies CASSPLAGAYEQYF. This chain connects TRBV11-2 to TRBJ2-7, with 10 positions matching TRBD2. Germline CDR1 is SGHAT and CDR2 is FQNNGV. Losses at the gene ends were 5 bases for V and 2 bases for J; bases not matched to a gene: 3. The CDR3 has 14 amino acids.

This clonotype was detected only once. V and J are TRBV20-1 and TRBJ2-2, with 9 bases that match TRBD1. The V segment lost 0 bases and the J segment 6 bases; nucleotides outside the gene matches: 14. The CDR3 consists of 18 residues. CDR1 DFQATT and CDR2 SNEGSKA come from the germline V gene (reference sequence). The CDR3 sequence is CSARDAAGTGLVSGELFF. The CDR3, as DNA: TGCAGTGCTAGAGATGCCGCCGGGACAGGGTTAGTTTCCGGGGAGCTGTTTTTT.

This clonotype was observed at least ten times. One junction end disagrees with the germline gene, perhaps due to a read error. The gene calls are TRBV20-1 and TRBJ2-1; TRBD2 matches 7 bases. Looked up from germline, CDR1 is DFQATT and CDR2 is SNEGSKA (reference sequence). CDR3 length: 16 amino acids. The CDR3 sequence: CSAFPTRTSGYNEQFF. The DNA for the CDR3 is TGTAGTGCTTTTCCCACGAGGACTAGTGGGTACAATGAGCAGTTCTTC.

This clonotype was counted ten times or more. The V and J genes are TRBV7-9 and TRBJ1-2; 12 bases match TRBD1. Germline V gene data show CDR1 as SEHNR and CDR2 as FQNEAQ (reference sequence). The junction had 7 bases not matched to a gene; V was cut back by 6 bases and J by 8 bases. CDR3 length: 14 residues. The CDR3 sequence: CASSPGQGAAGYTF. For the CDR3, the DNA is TGTGCCAGCAGTCCGGGACAGGGGGCGGCAGGCTACACCTTC.

This clonotype was seen at least ten times. CDR3 nucleotides: TGCAGTGCTAGAACTCGGACTAGCTTGACCTCCTACAATGAGCAGTTCTTC. Its translation is CSARTRTSLTSYNEQFF. The chain joins TRBV20-1 to TRBJ2-1; TRBD2 aligns across 8 bases. V shed 2 bases, J shed 0 bases, and the junction held 9 bases outside the gene matches. The germline V gene encodes CDR1 DFQATT and CDR2 SNEGSKA (reference sequence). This CDR3 is 17 amino acids long.

In this sample, this clonotype turned up many times. The chain combines TRBV6-5 with TRBJ1-2; weak D call: TRBD1 (6 bases). The CDR3 covers 14 residues. The germline CDR1 and CDR2 sequences are MNHEY and SVGAGI. The V end was cut by 5 bases, the J end by 2 bases, with 12 bases between. CDR3 sequence reads: CASSPHTGNYGYTF. The DNA for the CDR3 is TGTGCCAGCAGTCCCCATACAGGGAACTATGGCTACACCTTC.

Note on this clonotype: A much larger clone differs by one base, so this may be a read error. The chain combines TRBV20-1 with TRBJ2-1; D is unresolved. CDR1 and CDR2 from the germline V gene are DFQATT and SNEGSKA (reference sequence). This CDR3 is 13 amino acids long. The CDR3 reads CSPRPTSYNAQFF. CDR3 bases: TGCAGCCCTAGGCCTACCTCCTACAATGCGCAGTTCTTC.

This clonotype was seen at least ten times. The rearrangement uses TRBV7-8 and TRBJ1-2; 7 nucleotides agree with TRBD1. Trimming cost V 0 bases and J 2 bases; bases outside gene matches: 9. The CDR3 is made up of 17 amino acids. Germline V gene sequence: CDR1 SGHVS, CDR2 FQNEAQ. The CDR3 loop is CASSLARRDSANYGYTF. CDR3 DNA sequence: TGTGCCAGCAGCTTAGCGCGAAGGGACAGCGCGAACTATGGCTACACCTTC.

The chain carries TRBV9 and TRBJ2-7; 11 bases fit TRBD2. V lost 4 bases and J lost 7; bases outside the gene matches: 13. The CDR3 sequence is 16 residues long. Germline V gene data show CDR1 as SGDLS and CDR2 as YYNGEE. Here the CDR3 DNA reads TGTGCCAGCAGCCAGGAGGTAGCGGGAGGGCCTCCGGAGCAGTACTTC. It codes for CASSQEVAGGPPEQYF.

This clonotype was counted ten times or more. The rearrangement links TRBV7-9 to TRBJ2-2, with a weak D call TRBD2 (6 bases). Trimming removed 3 bases from V and 2 bases from J, with 13 bases in between. CDR3 length: 16 amino acids. CDR1 SEHNR and CDR2 FQNEAQ come from the germline V gene (reference sequence). The CDR3 sequence is CASSFLRRGNTGELFF. As DNA, the CDR3 is TGTGCCAGCAGCTTCCTTCGGCGGGGAAACACCGGGGAGCTGTTTTTT.

This clonotype was found many times. The J gene is TRBJ1-2, the V gene TRBV7-2, with D hard to call. Trimming removed 0 bases at V and 4 bases at J, with 18 bases between. CDR3 length: 17 residues. CDR1 and CDR2 (germline): SGHTA, FQGNSA. As DNA, the CDR3 is TGTGCCAGCAGCTTAGCTTTTAACAGCCGAACGCTCTATGGCTACACCTTC. This encodes CASSLAFNSRTLYGYTF. Combining the CDR3 with reference TRBV7-2 and TRBJ1-2 gives the whole variable domain GAGVSQSPSNKVTEKGKDVELRCDPISGHTALYWYRQSLGQGLEFLIYFQGNSAPDKSGLPSDRFSAERTGGSVSTLTIQRTQQEDSAVYLCASSLAFNSRTLYGYTFGSGTRLTVV.

The table lists this clonotype with many counts. V gene TRBV20-1 combines with J gene TRBJ1-2; D unclear. Germline CDR1 reads DFQATT; CDR2 reads SNEGSKA (reference sequence). The CDR3 covers 12 residues. Trimming cost V 3 bases and J 0 bases, with 5 bases left between them. CDR3 in amino acids: CSASTTNYGYTF. In DNA, the CDR3 is TGCAGTGCTAGTACCACTAACTATGGCTACACCTTC.

This clonotype was counted ten times or more. The chain is built from TRBV6-1 and TRBJ2-1, with 10 bases fitting TRBD2. Trimming cost V 2 bases and J 1 base; bases outside gene matches: 8. Germline V gene sequence: CDR1 MNHNS, CDR2 SASEGT. The CDR3 runs to 18 residues. The CDR3 coding sequence is TGTGCCAGCAGTGAACTCCGTAGCGGGAGGAAGTCCTACAATGAGCAGTTCTTC. This codes for CASSELRSGRKSYNEQFF.

This clonotype was observed many times. This chain uses TRBV19 with TRBJ2-5; no reliable D call. Looked up from germline, CDR1 is LNHDA and CDR2 is SQIVND (reference sequence). V shed 5 bases and J shed 2 bases, with 9 bases lying between them. The CDR3 has 13 residues. This CDR3 reads CASSLVPQETQYF. In nucleotides, the CDR3 is TGTGCCAGTAGTCTAGTTCCTCAAGAGACCCAGTACTTC.

Remarks on this clonotype: The conserved phenylalanine or tryptophan is not found at the CDR3 terminus, so this likely reflects a read error. No DNA is shown, since the ends of the CDR3 on it are uncertain; the CDR3 is the one TCRdb lists. The chain employs TRBV9 and TRBJ2-5; TRBD2 reflects the table's D call only, with no check against the DNA. Ends included, the CDR3 has 14 residues. CDR1 and CDR2 from the germline V gene are SGDLS and YYNGEE. CDR3: CASSTREGLETQSL.

This clonotype was seen only a few times. The chain links TRBV9 to TRBJ1-5, with D perhaps matching TRBD1 (5 bases). The germline V gene has CDR1 SGDLS and CDR2 YYNGEE. CDR3 length: 14 residues. V lost 2 bases to trimming and J lost 3 bases, with 9 bases between them. Here the CDR3 DNA reads TGTGCCAGCAGCGTTGGGGGGATCAATCAGCCCCAGCATTTT. Encoded protein: CASSVGGINQPQHF.

Comments on this clonotype: At one boundary the junction diverges from the germline segment, which might be a read error. The chain recombines TRBV11-2 with TRBJ2-7; no clear D. CDR1 SGHAT and CDR2 FQNNGV come from the germline V gene. This CDR3 comprises 12 residues. The CDR3 is CASSLDSYAQYF. CDR3 in DNA: TGTGCCAGCAGCTTAGACAGTTACGCGCAGTACTTC.

This clonotype occurred many times. The genes are TRBV24-1 and TRBJ2-3, with D perhaps TRBD1 (6 bases). Germline lookup yields CDR1 KGHDR and CDR2 SFDVKD. The V end lost 7 bases, the J end lost 4 bases, and 8 bases lay between the germline ends. The CDR3 spans 12 residues. The CDR3 bases are TGTGCCACCAGCGCAGGGGCAGATACGCAGTATTTT. It codes for CATSAGADTQYF.

This clonotype came up a few times. J is TRBJ1-5 and V is TRBV6-1, with 8 bases matching TRBD1. The junction had 13 bases not matched to a gene; V was cut back by 5 bases and J by 1 base. This CDR3 is 18 amino acids long. Germline V lookup: CDR1 MNHNS, CDR2 SASEGT. The CDR3 is CASSTPLGQGRSNQPQHF. Here the CDR3 DNA reads TGTGCCAGCAGTACACCACTTGGACAGGGACGGAGCAATCAGCCCCAGCATTTT.